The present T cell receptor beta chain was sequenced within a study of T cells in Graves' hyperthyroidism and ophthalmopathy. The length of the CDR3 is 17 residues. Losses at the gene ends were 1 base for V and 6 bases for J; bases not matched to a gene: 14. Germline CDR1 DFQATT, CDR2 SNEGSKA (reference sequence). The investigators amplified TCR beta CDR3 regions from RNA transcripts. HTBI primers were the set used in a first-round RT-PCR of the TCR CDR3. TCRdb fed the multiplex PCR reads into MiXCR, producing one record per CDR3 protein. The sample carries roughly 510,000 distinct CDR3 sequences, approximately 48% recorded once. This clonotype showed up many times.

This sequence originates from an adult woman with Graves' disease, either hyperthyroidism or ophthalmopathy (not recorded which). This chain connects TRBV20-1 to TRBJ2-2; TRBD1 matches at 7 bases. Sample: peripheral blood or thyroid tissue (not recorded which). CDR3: CSARGSVGGQPAGELFF. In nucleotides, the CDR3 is TGCAGTGCTAGAGGATCTGTAGGGGGACAGCCCGCCGGGGAGCTGTTTTTT.